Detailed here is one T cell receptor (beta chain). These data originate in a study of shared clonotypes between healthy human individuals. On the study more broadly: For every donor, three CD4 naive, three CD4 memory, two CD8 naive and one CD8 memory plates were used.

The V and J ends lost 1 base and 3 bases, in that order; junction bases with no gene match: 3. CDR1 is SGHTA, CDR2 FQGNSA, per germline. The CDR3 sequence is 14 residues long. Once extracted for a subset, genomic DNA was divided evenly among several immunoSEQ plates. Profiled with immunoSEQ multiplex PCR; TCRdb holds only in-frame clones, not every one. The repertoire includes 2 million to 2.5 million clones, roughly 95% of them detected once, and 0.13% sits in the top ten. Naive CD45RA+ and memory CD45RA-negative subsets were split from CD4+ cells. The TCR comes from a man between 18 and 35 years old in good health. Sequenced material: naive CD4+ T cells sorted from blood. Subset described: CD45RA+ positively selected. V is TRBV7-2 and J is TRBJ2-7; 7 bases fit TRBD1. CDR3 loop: CASSLEPGGYEQYF. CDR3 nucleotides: TGTGCCAGCAGCTTAGAGCCAGGGGGCTACGAGCAGTACTTC. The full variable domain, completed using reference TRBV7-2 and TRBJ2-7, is GAGVSQSPSNKVTEKGKDVELRCDPISGHTALYWYRQSLGQGLEFLIYFQGNSAPDKSGLPSDRFSAERTGGSVSTLTIQRTQQEDSAVYLCASSLEPGGYEQYFGPGTRLTVT.